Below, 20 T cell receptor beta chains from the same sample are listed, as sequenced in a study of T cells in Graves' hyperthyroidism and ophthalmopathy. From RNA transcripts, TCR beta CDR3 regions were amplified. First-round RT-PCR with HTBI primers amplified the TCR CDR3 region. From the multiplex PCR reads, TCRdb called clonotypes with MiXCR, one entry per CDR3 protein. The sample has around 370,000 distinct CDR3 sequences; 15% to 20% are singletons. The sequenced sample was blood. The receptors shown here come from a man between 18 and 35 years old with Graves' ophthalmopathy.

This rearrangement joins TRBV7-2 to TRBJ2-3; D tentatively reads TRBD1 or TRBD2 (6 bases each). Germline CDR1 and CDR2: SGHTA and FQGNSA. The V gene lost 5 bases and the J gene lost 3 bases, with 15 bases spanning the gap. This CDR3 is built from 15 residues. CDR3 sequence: CASSHKRGETDTQYF. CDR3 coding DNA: TGTGCCAGCAGCCACAAGAGGGGGGAGACAGATACGCAGTATTTT.

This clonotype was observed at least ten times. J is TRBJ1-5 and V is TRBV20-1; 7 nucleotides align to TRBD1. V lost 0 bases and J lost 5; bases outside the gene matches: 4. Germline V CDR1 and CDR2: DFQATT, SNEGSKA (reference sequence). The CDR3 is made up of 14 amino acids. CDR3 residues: CSARDIQGYQPQHF. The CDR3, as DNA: TGCAGTGCTAGAGATATACAGGGGTATCAGCCCCAGCATTTT.

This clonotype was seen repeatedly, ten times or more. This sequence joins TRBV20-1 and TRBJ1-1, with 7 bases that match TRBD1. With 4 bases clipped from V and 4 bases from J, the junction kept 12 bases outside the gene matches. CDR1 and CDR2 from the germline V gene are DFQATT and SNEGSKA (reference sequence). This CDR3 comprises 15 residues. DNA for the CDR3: TGCAGTGCTACCGATGCACAGGGGTCGGGCACTGAAGCTTTCTTT. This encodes CSATDAQGSGTEAFF.

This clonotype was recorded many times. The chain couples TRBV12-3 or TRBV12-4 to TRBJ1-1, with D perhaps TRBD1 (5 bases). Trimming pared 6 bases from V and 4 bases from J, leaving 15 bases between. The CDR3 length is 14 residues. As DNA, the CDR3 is TGTGCCAGCAGACCGGGGCGCCGGGGCACTGAAGCTTTCTTT. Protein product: CASRPGRRGTEAFF.

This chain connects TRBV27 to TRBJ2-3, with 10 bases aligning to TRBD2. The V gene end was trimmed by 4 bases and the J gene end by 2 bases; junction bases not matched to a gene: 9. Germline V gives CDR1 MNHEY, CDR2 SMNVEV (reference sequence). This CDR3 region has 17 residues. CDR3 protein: CASSSIPTSGITDTQYF. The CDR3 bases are TGTGCCAGCAGTTCGATCCCAACTAGCGGGATCACAGATACGCAGTATTTT.

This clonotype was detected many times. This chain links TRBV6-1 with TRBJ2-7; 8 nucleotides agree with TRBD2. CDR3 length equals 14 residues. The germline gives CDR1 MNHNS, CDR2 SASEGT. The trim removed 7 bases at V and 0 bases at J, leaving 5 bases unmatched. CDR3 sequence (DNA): TGTGCCAGCACCCCCAGCGGGGGCTCCTACGAGCAGTACTTC. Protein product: CASTPSGGSYEQYF.

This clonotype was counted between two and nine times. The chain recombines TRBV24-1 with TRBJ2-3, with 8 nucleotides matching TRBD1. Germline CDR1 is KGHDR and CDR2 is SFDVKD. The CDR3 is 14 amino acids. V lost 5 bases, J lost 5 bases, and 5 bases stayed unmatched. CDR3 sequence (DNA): TGTGCCACCAGTGGGACAGGGCCCCAAGATACGCAGTATTTT. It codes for CATSGTGPQDTQYF.

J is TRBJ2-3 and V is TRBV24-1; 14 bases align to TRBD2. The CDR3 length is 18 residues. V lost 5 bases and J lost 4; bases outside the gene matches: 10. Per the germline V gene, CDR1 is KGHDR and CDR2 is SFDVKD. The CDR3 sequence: CATSGPSGTSGGADTQYF. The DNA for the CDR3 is TGTGCCACCAGTGGGCCTTCCGGGACTAGCGGGGGAGCAGATACGCAGTATTTT.

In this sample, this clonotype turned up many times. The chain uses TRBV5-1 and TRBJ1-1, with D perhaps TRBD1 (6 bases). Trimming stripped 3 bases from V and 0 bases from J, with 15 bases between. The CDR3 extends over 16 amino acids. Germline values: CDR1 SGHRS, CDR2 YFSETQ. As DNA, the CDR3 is TGCGCCAGCAGCTGGGGGCAGGGAGGGATGAACACTGAAGCTTTCTTT. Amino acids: CASSWGQGGMNTEAFF.

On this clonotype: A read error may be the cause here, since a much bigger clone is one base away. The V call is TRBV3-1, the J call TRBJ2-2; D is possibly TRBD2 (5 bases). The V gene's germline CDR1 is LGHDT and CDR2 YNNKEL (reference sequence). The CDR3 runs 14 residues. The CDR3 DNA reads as TGTGCCAGCAGCCAAGTTCAATCCACCGGGGAGCTGCTTTTT. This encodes CASSQVQSTGELLF.

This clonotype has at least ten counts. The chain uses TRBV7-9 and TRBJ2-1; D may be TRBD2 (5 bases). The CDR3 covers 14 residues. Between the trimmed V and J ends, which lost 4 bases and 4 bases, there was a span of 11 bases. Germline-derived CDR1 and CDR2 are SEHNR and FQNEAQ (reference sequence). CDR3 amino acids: CASSSDYGYNEQFF. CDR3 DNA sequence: TGTGCCAGCAGCTCCGACTACGGATACAATGAGCAGTTCTTC.

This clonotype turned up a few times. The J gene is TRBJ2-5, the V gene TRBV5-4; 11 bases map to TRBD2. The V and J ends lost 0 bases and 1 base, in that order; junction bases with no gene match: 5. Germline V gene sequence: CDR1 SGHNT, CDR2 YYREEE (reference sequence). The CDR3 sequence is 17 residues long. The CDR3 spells CASSLGLAGGSQETQYF. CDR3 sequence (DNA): TGTGCCAGCAGCTTGGGGCTAGCGGGGGGTTCCCAAGAGACCCAGTACTTC.

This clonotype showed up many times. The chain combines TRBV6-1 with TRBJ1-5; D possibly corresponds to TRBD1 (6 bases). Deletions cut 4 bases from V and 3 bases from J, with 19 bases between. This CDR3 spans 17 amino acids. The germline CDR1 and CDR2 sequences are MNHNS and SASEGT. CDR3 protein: CASSVSRGVGDNQPQHF. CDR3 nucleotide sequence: TGTGCCAGCAGTGTCTCCAGGGGTGTGGGGGACAATCAGCCCCAGCATTTT.

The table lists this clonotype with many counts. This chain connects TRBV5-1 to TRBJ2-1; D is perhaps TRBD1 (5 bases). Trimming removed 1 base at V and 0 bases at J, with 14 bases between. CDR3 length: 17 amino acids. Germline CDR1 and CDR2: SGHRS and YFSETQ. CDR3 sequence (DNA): TGCGCCAGCAGCTTGTATGCGGCCGACAGCTCCTACAATGAGCAGTTCTTC. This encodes CASSLYAADSSYNEQFF.

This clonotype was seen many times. The CDR3 bases are TGTGCCAGCAGGAGACAGGGGGCGCAGTATTTT. Encoded protein: CASRRQGAQYF. J is TRBJ2-3 and V is TRBV6-1; 9 bases fit TRBD1. The trim removed 6 bases at V and 10 bases at J, leaving 2 bases unmatched. Germline V gene data show CDR1 as MNHNS and CDR2 as SASEGT. The CDR3 loop spans 11 amino acids.

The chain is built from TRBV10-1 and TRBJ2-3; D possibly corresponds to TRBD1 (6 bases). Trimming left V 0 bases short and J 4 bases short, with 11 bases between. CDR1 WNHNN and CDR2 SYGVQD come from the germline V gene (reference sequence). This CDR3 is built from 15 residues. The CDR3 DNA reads TGCGCCAGCAGTGAGTCGGTGCAGGGGCCAGATACGCAGTATTTT. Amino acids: CASSESVQGPDTQYF.

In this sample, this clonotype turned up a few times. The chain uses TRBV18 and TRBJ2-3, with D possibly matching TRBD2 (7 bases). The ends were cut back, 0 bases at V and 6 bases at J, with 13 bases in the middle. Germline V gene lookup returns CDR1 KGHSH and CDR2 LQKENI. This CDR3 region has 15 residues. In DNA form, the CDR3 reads TGTGCCAGCTCACCACCGCCGGGGGGCCCGGATACGCAGTATTTT. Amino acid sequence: CASSPPPGGPDTQYF.

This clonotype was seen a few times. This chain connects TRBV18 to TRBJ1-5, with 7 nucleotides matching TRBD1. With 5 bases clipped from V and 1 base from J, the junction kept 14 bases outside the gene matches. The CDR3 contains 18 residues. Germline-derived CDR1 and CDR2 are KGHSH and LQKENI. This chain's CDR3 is CASSTDTTGVRSNQPQHF. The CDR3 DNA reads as TGTGCCAGCTCAACAGACACTACAGGGGTGCGCAGCAATCAGCCCCAGCATTTT.

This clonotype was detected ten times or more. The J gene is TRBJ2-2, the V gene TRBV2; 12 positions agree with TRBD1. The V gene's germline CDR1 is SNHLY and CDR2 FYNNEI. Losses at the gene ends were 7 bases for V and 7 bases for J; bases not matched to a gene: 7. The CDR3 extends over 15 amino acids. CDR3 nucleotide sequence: TGTGCCAGCATGGGGACAGGGGGCGGTATCGGGGAGCTGTTTTTT. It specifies CASMGTGGGIGELFF. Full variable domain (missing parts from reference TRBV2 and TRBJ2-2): EPEVTQTPSHQVTQMGQEVILRCVPISNHLYFYWYRQILGQKVEFLVSFYNNEISEKSEIFDDQFSVERPDGSNFTLKIRSTKLEDSAMYFCASMGTGGGIGELFFGEGSRLTVL.

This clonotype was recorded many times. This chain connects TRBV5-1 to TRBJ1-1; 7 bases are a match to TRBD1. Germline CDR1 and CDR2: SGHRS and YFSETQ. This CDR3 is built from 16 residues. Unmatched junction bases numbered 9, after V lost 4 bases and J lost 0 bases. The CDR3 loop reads CASSPTRTGVNTEAFF. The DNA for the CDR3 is TGCGCCAGCAGCCCGACCCGGACAGGTGTGAACACTGAAGCTTTCTTT.